This TCR beta chain was observed in a study of cytomegalovirus exposure and HLA in healthy donors (dated by TCRdb to about 2017). Background for the entire study: A later analysis indicated that the 95 to 150 validation repertoires were generated on the platform also employed for the 700 or so repertoires of the first cohort. The study aimed to test whether signatures of past pathogen exposure could be identified by cataloging public T cell receptors. Besides the first cohort of about 730 subjects, a separate validation cohort made up of roughly 120 different subjects was used. To predict cytomegalovirus infection status, the study combined high-throughput TCR immunosequencing, statistical association of individual TCRs with disease status, and machine learning.

Worth noting for this clone: It has no known antigen specificity. Base qualities were left out, and no much larger clone turns up one base away.

Library preparation employed the immunoSEQ multiplex PCR assay. On the authors' methods: A statistical classification framework was developed to diagnose cytomegalovirus status using the catalog of TCR beta chain sequences. TCRdb holds this immuneACCESS table with in-frame rearrangements only. Some clones are missing; in checked studies, unresolved V genes explain under half, and the rest has no known cause. That table is the source of V, J and clone size, and D and trimming were worked out from the DNA. Here the sample has 150,000 to 200,000 clones; about 82% occur a single time. The ten largest clones add up to approximately 2.4% of the sample. CDR1 and CDR2 were assigned from the germline V gene (reference sequence) as LNHDA and SQIVND. Inclusive of the bounding cysteine and phenylalanine, the CDR3 is 13 residues long. This entry keeps only the CDR3 DNA: 39 bases, framed from base 1. V and J are truncated by 7 bases and 9 bases respectively, leaving an intervening sequence of 16 bases.

What the research found in general, with its limitations: It was suggested by the authors that the approach could potentially be generalized to other disease states and immunological phenotypes. All 120 or so repertoires were used to score co-occurrence in the validation cohort in a later analysis, because that analysis had no HLA typing for the cohort. While some public TCRs were present in many individuals, most TCR sequences turned up only very rarely across donors. Cytomegalovirus status was reported to be diagnosed by the classifier with high specificity and sensitivity in both the original and validation cohorts. In vitro tests confirmed that a few of the cytomegalovirus-associated TCR beta chains recognize cytomegalovirus antigens. The study gave a list of under 200 TCR beta chains associated with cytomegalovirus. Subsequent analysis determined that TCRs grouped into clusters in the first cohort also showed a tendency toward co-occurrence across the 120 or so validation repertoires, and roughly 95% of cluster scores exceeded 0.

Separate from the roughly 650-subject first cohort, the validation cohort of 95 to 150 subjects was the group to which the donors belonged. This clonotype was sampled from a man aged 25-40 years in good health and CMV-seropositive. The sequenced sample was PBMCs. The rearrangement joined TRBV19 to TRBJ2-1; the D gene is perhaps TRBD2, on 5 matching bases. The DNA sequence is given as TGTGCCAGTAATCCGATCGGGGTTTTTGAGCAGTTCTTC. It codes for CASNPIGVFEQFF.